These 15 T cell receptor beta chains share one sample of origin, sequenced in a study of T cells in Graves' hyperthyroidism and ophthalmopathy. RNA transcripts were the template for amplifying TCR beta CDR3 regions. The HTBI primer set was used in a first-round RT-PCR of the TCR CDR3. TCRdb re-analysed the multiplex PCR reads in MiXCR, keeping a single row per CDR3 protein. The repertoire holds some 300,000 distinct CDR3 sequences, with 10% to 15% as singletons. The sequenced sample consisted of blood. These receptor sequences come from a woman in her thirties with Graves' hyperthyroidism that later progressed to Graves' ophthalmopathy.

This clonotype occurred many times. This chain links TRBV4-2 with TRBJ2-7; no reliable D call. CDR3 length equals 13 residues. Germline lookup yields CDR1 LGHNA and CDR2 YNFKEQ. V lost 0 bases and J 6 bases, leaving 9 bases between the germline ends. The CDR3 is CASSQEKSREQYF. The CDR3 DNA sequence: TGTGCCAGCAGCCAAGAAAAGAGTCGCGAGCAGTACTTC.

In this sample, this clonotype turned up many times. This sequence joins TRBV6-1 and TRBJ2-3, with 7 bases that match TRBD1. The germline V gene has CDR1 MNHNS and CDR2 SASEGT. The CDR3 spans 15 residues. With 4 bases clipped from V and 4 bases from J, the junction kept 8 bases outside the gene matches. Here the CDR3 reads CASSVRTQGADTQYF. Written as DNA, the CDR3 is TGTGCCAGCAGTGTAAGGACGCAGGGGGCAGATACGCAGTATTTT.

With respect to this clonotype: A much larger clone lies one base from this, so it may be a read error. The CDR3 protein is CASEPSGGTYSEQYF. CDR3 bases: TGTGCCAGTGAGCCTTCGGGCGGGACTTACAGTGAGCAGTACTTC. The chain employs TRBV19 and TRBJ2-1, with D possibly TRBD2 on 6 matching bases. The J call may be faulty, since TRBJ2-7 better matches the DNA end. Germline loops: CDR1 LNHDA, CDR2 SQIVND (reference sequence). The CDR3 loop spans 15 amino acids.

This clonotype was seen ten or more times. The genes are TRBV5-1 and TRBJ1-5, with D possibly being TRBD1 (5 bases). CDR1 SGHRS and CDR2 YFSETQ come from the germline V gene. Deletions cut 4 bases from V and 3 bases from J, with 14 bases between. The CDR3 runs to 15 residues. CDR3 in amino acids: CASSRGTEANQPQHF. In DNA, the CDR3 is TGCGCCAGCAGCCGCGGGACGGAGGCCAATCAGCCCCAGCATTTT. The full variable domain, completed using reference TRBV5-1 and TRBJ1-5, is KAGVTQTPRYLIKTRGQQVTLSCSPISGHRSVSWYQQTPGQGLQFLFEYFSETQRNKGNFPGRFSGRQFSNSRSEMNVSTLELGDSALYLCASSRGTEANQPQHFGDGTRLSIL.

The chain has TRBV5-1 and TRBJ2-2; 15 bases fit TRBD2. V lost 0 bases, J lost 7 bases, and 4 bases stayed unmatched. Germline V gene data show CDR1 as SGHRS and CDR2 as YFSETQ. This CDR3 contains 17 residues. The CDR3 nucleotides read TGCGCCAGCAGCTTGGTACCGGGACTAGCGGGAGGCGGGGAGCTGTTTTTT. This gives the protein CASSLVPGLAGGGELFF.

There are many counts of this clonotype. The V call is TRBV6-1, the J call TRBJ1-1, with 7 bases fitting TRBD1. The CDR3 is 23 amino acids. J lost 0 bases, V lost 4 bases, and 29 bases had no gene match. Germline V gene lookup returns CDR1 MNHNS and CDR2 SASEGT. The DNA of the CDR3 is TGTGCCAGCAGTGCCCGTCTAGGGGGCCGCTTCGATCCTTTGAAAAGAGTGAACACTGAAGCTTTCTTT. Protein sequence: CASSARLGGRFDPLKRVNTEAFF.

This clonotype has ten or more counts. V and J are TRBV20-1 and TRBJ2-1; D is possibly TRBD2 (6 bases). The CDR3 length is 15 residues. V shed 3 bases and J shed 2 bases, with 14 bases lying between them. Germline V gives CDR1 DFQATT, CDR2 SNEGSKA (reference sequence). The CDR3 bases are TGCAGTGCTAGCGATCGGGCGGGAACCTACAATGAGCAGTTCTTC. Its translation is CSASDRAGTYNEQFF.

The J gene is TRBJ2-1, the V gene TRBV27, with 9 bases fitting TRBD2. The germline CDR1 and CDR2 sequences are MNHEY and SMNVEV (reference sequence). This CDR3 is built from 14 residues. J gave up 0 bases and V 6 bases, and 0 bases lay outside the gene matches. The CDR3 region has the DNA TGTGCCAGCAGGCGGGAGGGCTCCTACAATGAGCAGTTCTTC. This sequence encodes CASRREGSYNEQFF.

This clonotype was detected ten times or more. This sequence joins TRBV20-1 and TRBJ2-3, with TRBD2 matching over 8 bases. The germline V gene encodes CDR1 DFQATT and CDR2 SNEGSKA (reference sequence). The junction had 7 bases not matched to a gene; V was cut back by 7 bases and J by 4 bases. This CDR3 has 13 residues. Written as DNA, the CDR3 is TGCAGTGGACTAGGACTAGCCTCAGATACGCAGTATTTT. Encoded protein: CSGLGLASDTQYF.

This clonotype was observed a handful of times. V gene TRBV3-1 combines with J gene TRBJ1-2; 9 positions match TRBD1. This CDR3 has 14 residues. CDR1 is LGHDT, CDR2 YNNKEL, per germline (reference sequence). V lost 1 base, J lost 5 bases, and 2 bases stayed unmatched. CDR3 DNA sequence: TGTGCCAGCAGCCAAGGACAGGGGGAATATGGCTACACCTTC. It translates to CASSQGQGEYGYTF. Supplemented by reference TRBV3-1 and TRBJ1-2, the full variable domain reads DTAVSQTPKYLVTQMGNDKSIKCEQNLGHDTMYWYKQDSKKFLKIMFSYNNKELIINETVPNRFSPKSPDKAHLNLHINSLELGDSAVYFCASSQGQGEYGYTFGSGTRLTVV.

This clonotype was seen ten or more times. This rearrangement joins TRBV12-3 or TRBV12-4 to TRBJ2-1, with D hard to call. CDR3 length equals 13 residues. V was pared by 3 bases and J by 4 bases, with 7 bases between. CDR3 DNA: TGTGCCAGCAGTTTGGCCCTATACAATGAGCAGTTCTTC. Translating gives CASSLALYNEQFF.

The gene calls are TRBV15 and TRBJ2-7; 8 positions agree with TRBD1. The CDR3 is made up of 15 amino acids. Losses at the gene ends were 4 bases for V and 0 bases for J; bases not matched to a gene: 5. Germline V CDR1 and CDR2: LNHNV, YYDKDF (reference sequence). The CDR3 sequence is CATSKDRGYSYEQYF. As DNA, the CDR3 is TGTGCCACCAGCAAAGACAGGGGTTACTCCTACGAGCAGTACTTC. Together with reference TRBV15 and TRBJ2-7, the CDR3 gives the full variable domain: DAMVIQNPRYQVTQFGKPVTLSCSQTLNHNVMYWYQQKSSQAPKLLFHYYDKDFNNEADTPDNFQSRRPNTSFCFLDIRSPGLGDTAMYLCATSKDRGYSYEQYFGPGTRLTVT.

This clonotype was counted ten times or more. The chain couples TRBV6-1 to TRBJ1-1; perhaps TRBD1 as D (6 bases). The length of the CDR3 is 17 residues. The V end was cut by 1 base, the J end by 11 bases, with 26 bases between. In germline, CDR1 is MNHNS, CDR2 SASEGT. CDR3 nucleotide sequence: TGTGCCAGCAGTGAAGTTCTGTCTCCCGGGACACCAGTCGGGGCTTTCTTT. Translated: CASSEVLSPGTPVGAFF.

This clonotype was picked up many times. CDR3 loop: CASSPGSNQPQHF. CDR3 DNA: TGTGCCAGCTCACCGGGCAGCAATCAGCCCCAGCATTTT. V and J are TRBV18 and TRBJ1-5; D gene unclear. V was shortened by 3 bases and J by 1 base, with 4 bases between the two germline ends. The CDR3 is made up of 13 amino acids. Looked up from germline, CDR1 is KGHSH and CDR2 is LQKENI.

This clonotype showed up many times. This chain links TRBV29-1 with TRBJ2-7; D tentatively fits TRBD1 or TRBD2 (5 bases each). CDR1 is SQVTM and CDR2 is ANQGSEA in the germline V gene. Trimming pared 1 base from V and 2 bases from J, leaving 18 bases between. The length of the CDR3 is 16 residues. CDR3 sequence: CSVEAPRDGFAYEQYF. Written as DNA, the CDR3 is TGCAGCGTTGAAGCGCCCCGGGACGGATTCGCCTACGAGCAGTACTTC.